Listed below are T cell receptor beta chains from one sample, sequenced in a study of cytomegalovirus exposure and HLA in healthy donors. The assay was immunoSEQ multiplex PCR, and TCRdb's table has in-frame clones only and misses some. The profile shows 150,000 to 200,000 clones, about 77% of them singletons. The sequenced sample consisted of PBMCs. The receptors here all came from a man in his 60s in good health and CMV-seronegative. The CDR3 runs from the conserved cysteine through the conserved F or W. The order of the fields is CDR3 protein, CDR3 DNA, J gene, V gene, D gene, clone size. D genes are given only for firm matches. Only some rows state a clone size, as once, few, many or a class for expanded clones.

CDR3: CASRGTAYLGTQYF
DNA: TGTGCCAGCCGAGGGACAGCCTATTTGGGGACCCAGTACTTC
J: TRBJ2-5
V: TRBV5-6
D: TRBD1
size: NA

CDR3: CASRSSGVSAEAFF
DNA: TGTGCCAGTCGCTCATCCGGGGTAAGCGCTGAAGCTTTCTTT
J: TRBJ1-1
V: TRBV19
D: NA
size: few

CDR3: CASSLRERETQYF
DNA: TGTGCCAGCAGCTTGAGGGAAAGAGAGACCCAGTACTTC
J: TRBJ2-5
V: TRBV7-2
D: NA
size: NA

CDR3: CASSPGGTLIYEQFF
DNA: TGTGCCAGCTCACCGGGAGGGACCCTTATCTATGAGCAGTTCTTC
J: TRBJ2-1
V: TRBV18
D: TRBD2
size: NA

CDR3: CASSRGTRALDTQYF
DNA: TGTGCCAGCAGCAGGGGGACTAGGGCGTTGGATACGCAGTATTTT
J: TRBJ2-3
V: TRBV6-5
D: NA
size: few

CDR3: CASAEGLNYGYTF
DNA: TGTGCCAGCGCAGAGGGACTTAACTATGGCTACACCTTC
J: TRBJ1-2
V: TRBV2
D: NA
size: NA

CDR3: CASSQSQGRAREQYF
DNA: TGCGCCAGCAGCCAATCCCAGGGGAGGGCTAGGGAGCAGTACTTC
J: TRBJ2-7
V: TRBV4-3
D: NA
size: once

CDR3: CASSSQTGATEQFF
DNA: TGTGCCAGCAGCTCTCAGACAGGGGCGACTGAGCAGTTCTTC
J: TRBJ2-1
V: TRBV7-9
D: TRBD1
size: NA

CDR3: CASSAGQGTGSPLHF
DNA: TGCGCCAGCAGCGCCGGACAGGGGACGGGGTCACCCCTCCACTTT
J: TRBJ1-6
V: TRBV5-1
D: TRBD1
size: NA

CDR3: CSARDRGSYGQYF
DNA: TGCAGCGCTCGGGACAGGGGCAGCTACGGGCAGTACTTC
J: TRBJ2-7
V: TRBV29-1
D: TRBD1
size: NA

CDR3: CASPPGQNTEAFF
DNA: TGTGCCAGCCCTCCGGGACAGAACACTGAAGCTTTCTTT
J: TRBJ1-1
V: TRBV2
D: NA
size: NA

CDR3: CASSISYNSPLHF
DNA: TGTGCCAGTAGTATTAGTTACAATTCACCCCTCCACTTT
J: TRBJ1-6
V: TRBV19
D: NA
size: few

CDR3: CASSLQGVEETQYF
DNA: TGTGCCAGCAGCTTACAGGGGGTCGAGGAGACCCAGTACTTC
J: TRBJ2-5
V: TRBV5-6
D: TRBD1
size: NA

CDR3: CASSLFGSGRAETQYF
DNA: TGTGCCAGCAGTTTATTTGGTAGCGGGAGGGCGGAGACCCAGTACTTC
J: TRBJ2-5
V: TRBV27
D: TRBD2
size: NA

CDR3: CASSSSRSTEAFF
DNA: TGTGCCAGCAGCTCGTCGAGGAGCACTGAAGCTTTCTTT
J: TRBJ1-1
V: TRBV27
D: NA
size: few

CDR3: CASSQLTPDSYEQYF
DNA: TGTGCCAGCAGCCAACTGACTCCTGACTCCTACGAGCAGTACTTC
J: TRBJ2-7
V: TRBV14
D: NA
size: few

CDR3: CASSLAGDSSYNEQFF
DNA: TGTGCCAGCAGTTTAGCGGGGGATAGCTCCTACAATGAGCAGTTCTTC
J: TRBJ2-1
V: TRBV27
D: TRBD2
size: NA

CDR3: CRVEGQGETQYF
DNA: TGCAGAGTTGAAGGACAGGGAGAGACCCAGTACTTC
J: TRBJ2-5
V: TRBV29-1
D: TRBD1
size: NA

CDR3: CASSLGRERVNTGELFF
DNA: TGCGCCAGCAGCTTGGGGCGGGAGCGCGTGAACACCGGGGAGCTGTTTTTT
J: TRBJ2-2
V: TRBV5-1
D: TRBD2
size: few

CDR3: CSAWAGGTDTQYF
DNA: TGCAGCGCATGGGCGGGGGGCACAGATACGCAGTATTTT
J: TRBJ2-3
V: TRBV29-1
D: TRBD2
size: NA